This TCR beta chain was identified in a study of blood T cell repertoires in COVID-19. Only in-frame clones appear in the TCRdb table, and some are missing; sequencing was by immunoSEQ multiplex PCR. Among tens of thousands of clones listed, 70% to 90% were seen once. This CDR3 spans 15 amino acids. Germline loops: CDR1 SGHTA, CDR2 FQGTGA. V gave up 4 bases and J gave up 0 bases; unmatched junction bases: 3. The specimen sequenced was peripheral blood. The rearrangement uses TRBV7-3 and TRBJ2-1, with 7 nucleotides matching TRBD1. The receptor was isolated from a human donor in a cohort sampled during active COVID-19. The CDR3 DNA is TGTGCCAGCAGCTCCAGGGGGAGCTCCTACAATGAGCAGTTCTTC. Translating it yields CASSSRGSSYNEQFF.